A selection of T cell receptor beta chains follows, all from one sample in a study of blood T cell repertoires in COVID-19. Sequencing used immunoSEQ multiplex PCR; TCRdb keeps in-frame clones, though not all of them. This table holds roughly 370,000 clones, around 87% found once. Sequenced: PBMCs or T cells enriched from blood (not recorded which). These receptors all stem from a woman aged 50 to 65 who had recovered from COVID-19. Both conserved end residues are part of each CDR3. The order of the fields is CDR3 protein, CDR3 DNA, V gene, D gene, J gene, clone size. D genes are given only for firm matches. Where a row states a size, it is once, few, many or the class of an expanded clone; other rows omit it.

CDR3 protein: CASSARLIVNTEAFF
CDR3 DNA: TGTGCCAGTAGTGCCCGACTCATCGTGAACACTGAAGCTTTCTTT
V gene: TRBV19
D gene: -
J gene: TRBJ1-1
clone size: -

CDR3 protein: CASSERSRLAKNIQYF
CDR3 DNA: TGTGCCAGCAGTGAACGGTCGAGGCTAGCCAAAAACATTCAGTACTTC
V gene: TRBV6-1
D gene: -
J gene: TRBJ2-4
clone size: -

CDR3 protein: CASSLPGQPQHF
CDR3 DNA: TGTGCCAGCAGTTTACCCGGTCAGCCCCAGCATTTT
V gene: TRBV27
D gene: -
J gene: TRBJ1-5
clone size: -

CDR3 protein: CASSNRDKSANYGYTF
CDR3 DNA: TGTGCCAGCAGCAACCGGGACAAGTCAGCTAACTATGGCTACACCTTC
V gene: TRBV7-2
D gene: -
J gene: TRBJ1-2
clone size: -

CDR3 protein: CASSQEPHNGYTF
CDR3 DNA: TGTGCCAGCAGCCAAGAACCACACAATGGCTACACCTTC
V gene: TRBV3-1/TRBV3-2
D gene: -
J gene: TRBJ1-2
clone size: -

CDR3 protein: CASSTGTGGQPQHF
CDR3 DNA: TGTGCCAGCAGCACAGGGACAGGAGGCCAGCCCCAGCATTTT
V gene: TRBV7-8
D gene: TRBD1
J gene: TRBJ1-5
clone size: -

CDR3 protein: CACSFVNEKLFF
CDR3 DNA: TGTGCCTGTTCGTTTGTGAATGAAAAACTGTTTTTT
V gene: TRBV30
D gene: -
J gene: TRBJ1-4
clone size: few

CDR3 protein: CASIGQDNSPLHF
CDR3 DNA: TGTGCCAGCATCGGACAGGATAATTCACCCCTCCACTTT
V gene: TRBV2
D gene: TRBD1
J gene: TRBJ1-6
clone size: -

CDR3 protein: CASGLGGTGPYGYTF
CDR3 DNA: TGTGCTAGTGGTTTGGGAGGGACAGGGCCCTATGGCTACACCTTC
V gene: TRBV12-5
D gene: TRBD1
J gene: TRBJ1-2
clone size: -

CDR3 protein: CASSLFRDSVADTQYF
CDR3 DNA: TGTGCCAGCAGCTTATTTCGGGACTCCGTCGCAGATACGCAGTATTTT
V gene: TRBV7-2
D gene: -
J gene: TRBJ2-3
clone size: -

CDR3 protein: CASSFSGTDVAEQYF
CDR3 DNA: TGTGCCAGCAGCTTTTCTGGGACAGATGTAGCCGAGCAGTACTTC
V gene: TRBV5-6
D gene: TRBD1
J gene: TRBJ2-7
clone size: -

CDR3 protein: CASSLAGTGVYEKLFF
CDR3 DNA: TGTGCCAGCAGCTTAGCAGGGACAGGGGTTTACGAAAAACTGTTTTTT
V gene: TRBV7-2
D gene: TRBD1
J gene: TRBJ1-4
clone size: -

CDR3 protein: CASSQAGSGGYGETQYF
CDR3 DNA: TGTGCCAGCAGCCAAGCAGGTAGCGGGGGATACGGTGAGACCCAGTACTTC
V gene: TRBV3-1/TRBV3-2
D gene: TRBD2
J gene: TRBJ2-5
clone size: -

CDR3 protein: CASSSGGGDEQFF
CDR3 DNA: TGTGCCAGCAGTTCCGGCGGGGGCGATGAGCAGTTCTTC
V gene: TRBV6-5
D gene: -
J gene: TRBJ2-1
clone size: -

CDR3 protein: CASSVGGVHNSPLHF
CDR3 DNA: TGTGCCAGCAGCGTGGGAGGAGTGCATAATTCACCCCTCCACTTT
V gene: TRBV5-4
D gene: -
J gene: TRBJ1-6
clone size: -

CDR3 protein: CASSLAPTMNTEAFF
CDR3 DNA: TGTGCCAGCAGTTTAGCGCCCACGATGAACACTGAAGCTTTCTTT
V gene: TRBV27
D gene: -
J gene: TRBJ1-1
clone size: once

CDR3 protein: CASSLSRLASDTQYF
CDR3 DNA: TGTGCCAGCAGCTTGAGTCGACTAGCCTCGGATACGCAGTATTTT
V gene: TRBV7-2
D gene: TRBD2
J gene: TRBJ2-3
clone size: -

CDR3 protein: CSVVRASQETQYF
CDR3 DNA: TGCAGCGTTGTCAGGGCTTCCCAAGAGACCCAGTACTTC
V gene: TRBV29-1
D gene: -
J gene: TRBJ2-5
clone size: -

CDR3 protein: CASSRQQGNTEAFF
CDR3 DNA: TGTGCCAGCAGCCGACAACAGGGGAACACTGAAGCTTTCTTT
V gene: TRBV16
D gene: -
J gene: TRBJ1-1
clone size: -

CDR3 protein: CASSQARLIGGSYEQYF
CDR3 DNA: TGTGCCAGCAGCCAAGCTCGATTGATAGGGGGATCCTACGAGCAGTACTTC
V gene: TRBV3-1/TRBV3-2
D gene: -
J gene: TRBJ2-7
clone size: -

CDR3 protein: CASSYGLAGDEQFF
CDR3 DNA: TGTGCCAGCAGCTACGGACTAGCGGGGGATGAGCAGTTCTTC
V gene: TRBV11-3
D gene: TRBD2
J gene: TRBJ2-1
clone size: -

CDR3 protein: CASGPGQGTGSPLHF
CDR3 DNA: TGTGCCAGCGGCCCGGGACAGGGGACGGGATCACCCCTCCACTTT
V gene: TRBV2
D gene: TRBD1
J gene: TRBJ1-6
clone size: -

CDR3 protein: CSVATTSYEQYF
CDR3 DNA: TGCAGCGTTGCCACTACTTCTTACGAGCAGTACTTC
V gene: TRBV29-1
D gene: -
J gene: TRBJ2-7
clone size: -

CDR3 protein: CASSQQGTTYPSTDTQYF
CDR3 DNA: TGTGCCAGCAGCCAACAGGGGACTACATACCCCTCCACAGATACGCAGTATTTT
V gene: TRBV3-1/TRBV3-2
D gene: -
J gene: TRBJ2-3
clone size: -

CDR3 protein: CASSLFSSTDTQYF
CDR3 DNA: TGCGCCAGCAGCTTGTTTTCATCCACAGATACGCAGTATTTT
V gene: TRBV5-1
D gene: -
J gene: TRBJ2-3
clone size: -

CDR3 protein: CASSTGTGAYNEQFF
CDR3 DNA: TGTGCCAGTAGTACCGGGACAGGGGCATACAATGAGCAGTTCTTC
V gene: TRBV19
D gene: TRBD1
J gene: TRBJ2-1
clone size: -

CDR3 protein: CASRGRSGNTIYF
CDR3 DNA: TGTGCCAGCAGGGGGAGATCTGGAAACACCATATATTTT
V gene: TRBV21-1
D gene: -
J gene: TRBJ1-3
clone size: few

CDR3 protein: CASSVGTSGRLNEQFF
CDR3 DNA: TGTGCCAGCAGCGTAGGGACTAGCGGGAGACTTAATGAGCAGTTCTTC
V gene: TRBV9
D gene: TRBD2
J gene: TRBJ2-1
clone size: -

CDR3 protein: CASSYKGDEQYF
CDR3 DNA: TGTGCCAGCAGTTATAAGGGGGACGAGCAGTACTTC
V gene: TRBV6-5
D gene: -
J gene: TRBJ2-7
clone size: -

CDR3 protein: CAISVTTGEKLFF
CDR3 DNA: TGTGCCATCAGTGTTACGACGGGTGAAAAACTGTTTTTT
V gene: TRBV10-3
D gene: -
J gene: TRBJ1-4
clone size: -

CDR3 protein: CASRRGDSGNEKLFF
CDR3 DNA: TGTGCCAGCAGACGCGGGGACAGCGGTAATGAAAAACTGTTTTTT
V gene: TRBV7-9
D gene: TRBD1
J gene: TRBJ1-4
clone size: few

CDR3 protein: CASSVNAVERVQYF
CDR3 DNA: TGTGCCAGCAGCGTAAACGCAGTGGAGAGGGTCCAGTACTTC
V gene: TRBV9
D gene: -
J gene: TRBJ2-5
clone size: -

CDR3 protein: CARNPRGLSDTQYF
CDR3 DNA: TGTGCCAGGAACCCCAGGGGGTTGTCAGATACGCAGTATTTT
V gene: TRBV2
D gene: TRBD1
J gene: TRBJ2-3
clone size: -

CDR3 protein: CASSRSSGGYNQPQHF
CDR3 DNA: TGTGCCAGCAGCCGATCCTCGGGAGGATACAATCAGCCCCAGCATTTT
V gene: TRBV3-1/TRBV3-2
D gene: -
J gene: TRBJ1-5
clone size: -

CDR3 protein: CASSFFGAGEAFF
CDR3 DNA: TGTGCCAGCAGTTTCTTTGGAGCGGGTGAAGCTTTCTTT
V gene: TRBV12-3/TRBV12-4
D gene: -
J gene: TRBJ1-1
clone size: -

CDR3 protein: CASSLGGSGFSPLHF
CDR3 DNA: TGTGCCAGCAGCTTGGGGGGTTCGGGGTTTTCACCCCTCCACTTT
V gene: TRBV5-5
D gene: -
J gene: TRBJ1-6
clone size: -

CDR3 protein: CASSQDNQGSNEKLFF
CDR3 DNA: TGCGCCAGCAGTCAAGATAACCAGGGCTCTAATGAAAAACTGTTTTTT
V gene: TRBV10-1
D gene: -
J gene: TRBJ1-4
clone size: -

CDR3 protein: CASSSNSQITYEQYF
CDR3 DNA: TGTGCCAGCAGCAGCAACTCACAGATAACCTACGAGCAGTACTTC
V gene: TRBV2
D gene: -
J gene: TRBJ2-7
clone size: once

CDR3 protein: CASRRTSGGNTGELFF
CDR3 DNA: TGTGCCAGCAGACGGACTAGCGGGGGGAACACCGGGGAGCTGTTTTTT
V gene: TRBV2
D gene: TRBD2
J gene: TRBJ2-2
clone size: -

CDR3 protein: CASSTPRGDRYEQYF
CDR3 DNA: TGTGCCAGTAGTACTCCCCGGGGGGATCGCTACGAGCAGTACTTC
V gene: TRBV19
D gene: TRBD2
J gene: TRBJ2-7
clone size: -

CDR3 protein: CASSPGEQGGREQYF
CDR3 DNA: TGCGCCAGCAGCCCAGGGGAACAGGGGGGACGCGAGCAGTACTTC
V gene: TRBV5-1
D gene: TRBD1
J gene: TRBJ2-7
clone size: -

CDR3 protein: CASSPSAQGWRAFF
CDR3 DNA: TGTGCCAGCTCACCAAGCGCGCAGGGATGGCGGGCTTTCTTT
V gene: TRBV18
D gene: -
J gene: TRBJ1-1
clone size: -

CDR3 protein: CASGPGLFNTQYF
CDR3 DNA: TGTGCCAGCGGACCCGGACTGTTTAATACGCAGTATTTT
V gene: TRBV27
D gene: -
J gene: TRBJ2-3
clone size: -

CDR3 protein: CASSPGTGRPLHF
CDR3 DNA: TGCGCCAGCAGCCCCGGGACAGGCCGACCCCTCCACTTT
V gene: TRBV5-1
D gene: TRBD1
J gene: TRBJ1-6
clone size: -

CDR3 protein: CAIARAPANTEAFF
CDR3 DNA: TGTGCCATCGCCCGAGCACCCGCTAACACTGAAGCTTTCTTT
V gene: TRBV10-3
D gene: -
J gene: TRBJ1-1
clone size: -

CDR3 protein: CASSLSGADPSGANVLTF
CDR3 DNA: TGTGCCAGCAGCTTGAGCGGCGCGGACCCATCCGGGGCCAACGTCCTGACTTTC
V gene: TRBV5-8
D gene: -
J gene: TRBJ2-6
clone size: -

CDR3 protein: CASSPSGGAANEQFF
CDR3 DNA: TGTGCCAGCAGTCCAAGCGGGGGGGCTGCGAATGAGCAGTTCTTC
V gene: TRBV28
D gene: TRBD2
J gene: TRBJ2-1
clone size: -

CDR3 protein: CASRPTGGPPPGYTF
CDR3 DNA: TGTGCCAGCAGGCCGACAGGGGGCCCTCCCCCGGGCTACACCTTC
V gene: TRBV6-5
D gene: TRBD1
J gene: TRBJ1-2
clone size: -

CDR3 protein: CASSPDTEAFF
CDR3 DNA: TGTGCCAGCTCACCCGACACTGAAGCTTTCTTT
V gene: TRBV18
D gene: -
J gene: TRBJ1-1
clone size: few

CDR3 protein: CASSSGQAHGYTF
CDR3 DNA: TGTGCCAGCAGCTCGGGACAGGCCCATGGCTACACCTTC
V gene: TRBV7-8
D gene: TRBD1
J gene: TRBJ1-2
clone size: -